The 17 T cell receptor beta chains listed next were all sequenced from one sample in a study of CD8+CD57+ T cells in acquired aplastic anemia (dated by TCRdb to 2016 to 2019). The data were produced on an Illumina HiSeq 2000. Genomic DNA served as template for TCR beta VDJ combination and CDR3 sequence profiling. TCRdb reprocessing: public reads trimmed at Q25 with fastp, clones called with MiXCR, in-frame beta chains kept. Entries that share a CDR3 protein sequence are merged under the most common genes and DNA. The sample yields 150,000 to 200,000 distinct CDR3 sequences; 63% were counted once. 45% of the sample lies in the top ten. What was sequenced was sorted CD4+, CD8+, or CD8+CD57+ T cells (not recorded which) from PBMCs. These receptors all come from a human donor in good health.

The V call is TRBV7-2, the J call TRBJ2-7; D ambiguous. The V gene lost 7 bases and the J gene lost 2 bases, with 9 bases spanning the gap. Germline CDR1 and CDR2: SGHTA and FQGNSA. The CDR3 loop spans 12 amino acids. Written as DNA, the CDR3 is TGTGCCAGCACCCGTGGGACCTACGAGCAGTACTTC. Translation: CASTRGTYEQYF.

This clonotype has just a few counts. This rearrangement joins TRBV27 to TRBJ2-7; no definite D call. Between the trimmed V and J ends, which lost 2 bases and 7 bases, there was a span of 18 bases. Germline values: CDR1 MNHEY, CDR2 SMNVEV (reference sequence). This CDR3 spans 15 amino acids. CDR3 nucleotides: TGTGCCAGCAGTTTAATAGGCGCCCCTTTTGGGGAGCAGTACTTC. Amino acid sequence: CASSLIGAPFGEQYF.

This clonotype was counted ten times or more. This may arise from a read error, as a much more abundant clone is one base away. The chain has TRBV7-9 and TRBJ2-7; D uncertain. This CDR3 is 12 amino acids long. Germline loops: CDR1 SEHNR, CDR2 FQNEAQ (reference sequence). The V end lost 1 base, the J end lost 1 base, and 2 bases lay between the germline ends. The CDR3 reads CASSLGSYEQYF. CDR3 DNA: TGTGCCAGCAGCTTAGGGTCCTACGAGCAGTACTTC.

DNA of the CDR3: TGTGCCTGGAGTGCTTTAGTAGAAACAGATACGCAGTATTTT. It specifies CAWSALVETDTQYF. The V gene is TRBV30, the J gene TRBJ2-3; D gene uncertain. Germline-derived CDR1 and CDR2 are GTSNPN and SVGIG (reference sequence). V lost 1 base and J 3 bases, leaving 11 bases between the germline ends. This CDR3 region has 14 residues.

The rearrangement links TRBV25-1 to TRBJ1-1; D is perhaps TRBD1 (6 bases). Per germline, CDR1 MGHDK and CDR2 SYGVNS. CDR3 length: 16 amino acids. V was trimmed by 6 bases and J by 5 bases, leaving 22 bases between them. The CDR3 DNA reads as TGTGCCAGCAGCAAGGACAGAAATGGCTTTTGGACTGAAGCTTTCTTT. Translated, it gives CASSKDRNGFWTEAFF.

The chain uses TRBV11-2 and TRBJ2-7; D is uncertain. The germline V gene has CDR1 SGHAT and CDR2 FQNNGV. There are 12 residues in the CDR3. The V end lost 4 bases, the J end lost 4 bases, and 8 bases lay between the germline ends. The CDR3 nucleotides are TGTGCCAGCAGCTCCCTAGTTTACGAGCAGTACTTC. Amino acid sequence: CASSSLVYEQYF.

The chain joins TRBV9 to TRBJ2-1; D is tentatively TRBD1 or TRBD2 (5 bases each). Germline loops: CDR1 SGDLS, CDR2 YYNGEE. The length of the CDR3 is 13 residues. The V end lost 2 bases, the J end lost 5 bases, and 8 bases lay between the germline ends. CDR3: CASSVQGDNEQFF. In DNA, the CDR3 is TGTGCCAGCAGCGTTCAGGGAGACAATGAGCAGTTCTTC.

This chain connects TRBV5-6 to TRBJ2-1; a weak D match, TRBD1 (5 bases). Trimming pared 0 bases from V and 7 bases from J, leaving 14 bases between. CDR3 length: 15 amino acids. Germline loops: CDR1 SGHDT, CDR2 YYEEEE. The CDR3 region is CASSLGAGIKNEQFF. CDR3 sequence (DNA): TGTGCCAGCAGCTTGGGGGCAGGGATAAAGAATGAGCAGTTCTTC.

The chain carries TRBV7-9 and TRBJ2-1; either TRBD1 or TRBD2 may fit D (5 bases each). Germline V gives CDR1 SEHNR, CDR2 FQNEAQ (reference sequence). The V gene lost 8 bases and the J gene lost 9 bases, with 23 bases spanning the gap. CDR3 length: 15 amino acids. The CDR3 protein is CASGQTGTAVSEQFF. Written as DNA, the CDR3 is TGTGCCAGCGGGCAAACCGGGACGGCGGTTAGTGAGCAGTTCTTC.

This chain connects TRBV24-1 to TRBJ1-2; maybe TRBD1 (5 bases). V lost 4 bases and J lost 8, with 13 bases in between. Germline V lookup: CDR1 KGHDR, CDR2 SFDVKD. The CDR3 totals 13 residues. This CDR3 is CATSDRDRRGYTF. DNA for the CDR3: TGTGCCACCAGTGACAGGGATCGGAGGGGCTACACCTTC.

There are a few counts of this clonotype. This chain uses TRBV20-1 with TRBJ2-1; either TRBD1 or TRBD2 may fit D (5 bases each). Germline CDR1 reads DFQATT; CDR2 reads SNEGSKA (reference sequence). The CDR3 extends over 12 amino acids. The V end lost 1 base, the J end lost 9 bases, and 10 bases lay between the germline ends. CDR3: CSARGGWVEQFF. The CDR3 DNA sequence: TGCAGTGCTAGAGGGGGGTGGGTTGAGCAGTTCTTC.

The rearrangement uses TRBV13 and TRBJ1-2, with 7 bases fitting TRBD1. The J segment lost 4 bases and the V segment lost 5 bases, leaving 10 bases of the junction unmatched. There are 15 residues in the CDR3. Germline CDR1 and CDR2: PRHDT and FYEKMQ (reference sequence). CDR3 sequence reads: CASSRDQTGAYGYTF. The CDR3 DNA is TGTGCCAGCAGCCGTGACCAAACAGGGGCCTATGGCTACACCTTC.

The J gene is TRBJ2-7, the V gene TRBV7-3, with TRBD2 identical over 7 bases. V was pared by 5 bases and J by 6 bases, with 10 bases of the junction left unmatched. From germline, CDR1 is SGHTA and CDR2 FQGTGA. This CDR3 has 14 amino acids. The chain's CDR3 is CASSAGTGGVEQYF. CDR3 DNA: TGTGCCAGCAGCGCTGGGACGGGGGGTGTCGAGCAGTACTTC.

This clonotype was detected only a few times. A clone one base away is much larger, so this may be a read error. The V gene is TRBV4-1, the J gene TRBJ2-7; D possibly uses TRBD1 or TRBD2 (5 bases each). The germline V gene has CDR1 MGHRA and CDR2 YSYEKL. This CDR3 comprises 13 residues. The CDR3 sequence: CASGQEAGTEQYF. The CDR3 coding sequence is TGCGCCAGCGGCCAAGAGGCAGGGACCGAGCAGTACTTC.

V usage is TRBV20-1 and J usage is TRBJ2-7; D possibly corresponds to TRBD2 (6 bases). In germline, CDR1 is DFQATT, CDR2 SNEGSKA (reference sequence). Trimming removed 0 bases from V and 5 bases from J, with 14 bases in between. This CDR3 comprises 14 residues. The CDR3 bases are TGCAGTGCTAGAGATACAGGACTACGGAACGAGCAGTACTTC. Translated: CSARDTGLRNEQYF.

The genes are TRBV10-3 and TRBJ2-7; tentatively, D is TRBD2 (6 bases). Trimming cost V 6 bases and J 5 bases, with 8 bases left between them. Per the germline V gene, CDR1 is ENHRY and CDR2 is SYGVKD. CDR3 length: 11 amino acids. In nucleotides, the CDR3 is TGTGCCATCAGACTAGCTAACGAGCAGTACTTC. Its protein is CAIRLANEQYF.

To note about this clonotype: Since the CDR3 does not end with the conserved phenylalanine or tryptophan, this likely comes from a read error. The CDR3 protein is CASSQESQSTIYS. CDR3 coding DNA: TGTGCCAGCAGCCAAGAGAGCCAATCCACCATATATTCT. This rearrangement joins TRBV3-1 to TRBJ1-3; D not certain. In germline, CDR1 is LGHDT, CDR2 YNNKEL (reference sequence). The CDR3 spans 13 residues. V gave up 0 bases and J gave up 9 bases, with 9 bases separating them.